This entry lists 23 T cell receptor beta chains sequenced from one sample in a study of PD-L1 blockade in urothelial cancer (dated by TCRdb to about 2017). The time point label, as the study defines it: peripheral blood 6 weeks after treatment start. Library construction relied on the immunoSEQ multiplex PCR assay. The table comes from immuneACCESS by way of TCRdb, which keeps in-frame sequences with V and J called. Part of the clones is missing from these tables; in studies checked, under half for an unresolved V gene and the rest for unknown reasons. Recorded for this sample are about 30,000 clones; about 80% of them occurred a single time. 3% to 3.5% of the sample comes from the top ten. The sample in question was PBMCs, obtained around atezolizumab (anti-PD-L1) treatment. These receptors were obtained from a man between 65 and 85 years old with urothelial cancer.

The V gene is TRBV6-6, the J gene TRBJ2-1, with 7 bases lining up with TRBD2. CDR3 length: 15 residues. V shed 7 bases and J 4 bases; nucleotides not matched to a gene: 10. CDR1 and CDR2 (germline): MNHNY, SVGAGI (reference sequence). The CDR3 DNA reads as TGTGCCAGCATTCCCCTCGGGGGGTTATACAATGAGCAGTTCTTC. Translated: CASIPLGGLYNEQFF.

Judged by abundance, this clone is medium-sized. The chain couples TRBV4-3 to TRBJ2-2, with TRBD1 identical over 7 bases. This CDR3 has 15 residues. The V gene's germline CDR1 is LGHNA and CDR2 YSLEER. The V segment lost 1 base and the J segment 1 base; nucleotides outside the gene matches: 0. This CDR3 is CASSQGTGNTGELFF. DNA of the CDR3: TGCGCCAGCAGCCAAGGGACAGGGAACACCGGGGAGCTGTTTTTT.

The chain has TRBV7-2 and TRBJ1-1; D unresolved. V was cut by 1 base and J by 0 bases, with 6 bases left in between. Germline assignment: CDR1 SGHTA and CDR2 FQGNSA. The CDR3 is 14 residues long. The CDR3 sequence is CASSLVYLNTEAFF. As DNA, the CDR3 is TGTGCCAGCAGCTTAGTCTATTTGAACACTGAAGCTTTCTTT.

This chain joins TRBV4-1 and TRBJ2-1; TRBD1 matches 8 bases. J was trimmed by 10 bases and V by 4 bases; bases with no gene match: 15. Germline V gives CDR1 MGHRA, CDR2 YSYEKL. CDR3 length equals 16 residues. The CDR3 DNA sequence: TGCGCCAGCAGCCCCCTCGCCACCAGGGGGCCAGGGGAGCAGTTCTTC. This translates into CASSPLATRGPGEQFF.

The chain uses TRBV5-6 and TRBJ2-2; D perhaps matches TRBD1 (5 bases). Trimming left V 4 bases short and J 7 bases short, with 17 bases between. The V gene's germline CDR1 is SGHDT and CDR2 YYEEEE. CDR3 length: 15 residues. In DNA, the CDR3 is TGTGCCAGCAGCCTAGGGGCCGTTTGGCGCGGGGAGCTGTTTTTT. It specifies CASSLGAVWRGELFF.

This sequence joins TRBV7-2 and TRBJ1-5; tentative D call: TRBD1 (6 bases). The CDR3 has 13 residues. The V gene lost 4 bases and the J gene lost 6 bases, with 10 bases spanning the gap. Germline V gives CDR1 SGHTA, CDR2 FQGNSA. The CDR3 DNA reads TGTGCCAGCAGCTCCCAGGGGATTCAGCCCCAGCATTTT. This codes for CASSSQGIQPQHF.

This clone was seen once. The V gene is TRBV30, the J gene TRBJ2-2; D is perhaps TRBD1 (6 bases). Germline loops: CDR1 GTSNPN, CDR2 SVGIG (reference sequence). Trimming removed 5 bases from V and 5 bases from J, with 12 bases in between. The CDR3 covers 13 residues. The CDR3 loop reads CAWGNQGTGELFF. As DNA, the CDR3 is TGTGCCTGGGGGAATCAGGGGACCGGGGAGCTGTTTTTT. The complete variable domain, with remaining parts taken from reference TRBV30 and TRBJ2-2, reads SQTIHQWPATLVQPVGSPLSLECTVEGTSNPNLYWYRQAAGRGLQLLFYSVGIGQISSEVPQNLSASRPQDRQFILSSKKLLLSDSGFYLCAWGNQGTGELFFGEGSRLTVL.

The chain combines TRBV5-4 with TRBJ2-1, with 14 bases identical to TRBD2. The CDR3 totals 17 residues. Germline CDR1 is SGHNT and CDR2 is YYREEE (reference sequence). J lost 3 bases, V lost 4 bases, and 6 bases had no gene match. CDR3 sequence (DNA): TGTGCCAGCAGCCTGGGACTAGCGGGGGCCCTCTACAATGAGCAGTTCTTC. Encoded protein: CASSLGLAGALYNEQFF.

The rearrangement links TRBV5-1 to TRBJ2-7; TRBD2 agrees at 15 bases. Germline lookup yields CDR1 SGHRS and CDR2 YFSETQ. V lost 3 bases and J lost 1; bases outside the gene matches: 11. The CDR3 has 19 amino acids. CDR3 amino acids: CASSSYPGTSGRISYEQYF. CDR3 nucleotide sequence: TGCGCCAGCAGCTCTTACCCCGGGACTAGCGGGAGGATTTCCTACGAGCAGTACTTC.

The rearrangement links TRBV18 to TRBJ2-1; TRBD2 aligns across 7 bases. The CDR3 runs to 16 residues. Germline CDR1 KGHSH, CDR2 LQKENI. Trimming cost V 3 bases and J 1 base; bases outside gene matches: 6. The CDR3 DNA is TGTGCCAGCTCACCTAGACTAGCTGGGTCCTACAATGAGCAGTTCTTC. Its translation: CASSPRLAGSYNEQFF.

This chain links TRBV7-2 with TRBJ2-7; 8 bases fit TRBD2. After removal of 4 bases from V and 6 bases from J, the junction contained 5 bases not matched to a gene. This CDR3 is 13 amino acids long. Germline values: CDR1 SGHTA, CDR2 FQGNSA. The CDR3 DNA reads as TGTGCCAGCAGCTCGGGGGGGCCCAGCGAGCAGTACTTC. Translated: CASSSGGPSEQYF.

This clone has only one observation. This chain uses TRBV4-1 with TRBJ2-3; D gene ambiguous. The germline CDR1 and CDR2 sequences are MGHRA and YSYEKL. The germline V and J ends were trimmed by 0 bases and 1 base, with 8 bases remaining between them. The length of the CDR3 is 15 residues. CDR3: CASSQDEAGTDTQYF. CDR3 sequence (DNA): TGCGCCAGCAGCCAAGACGAGGCTGGCACAGATACGCAGTATTTT.

The V and J genes are TRBV11-2 and TRBJ2-3; 10 bases align to TRBD2. The CDR3 is made up of 15 amino acids. The ends lost 3 bases at V and 3 bases at J; junction bases unmatched: 3. Germline V lookup: CDR1 SGHAT, CDR2 FQNNGV. The CDR3 coding sequence is TGTGCCAGCAGCTTTACTAGCGGGGTTACAGATACGCAGTATTTT. Translation: CASSFTSGVTDTQYF.

This chain uses TRBV5-5 with TRBJ1-4; 11 bases match TRBD1. CDR1 is SGHKS and CDR2 is YYEKEE in the germline V gene (reference sequence). CDR3 length: 16 residues. The junction had 9 bases not matched to a gene; V was cut back by 5 bases and J by 6 bases. CDR3 loop: CASSPGQGALDEKLFF. CDR3 DNA: TGTGCCAGCAGTCCAGGACAGGGGGCGCTTGATGAAAAACTGTTTTTT.

The chain couples TRBV7-6 to TRBJ2-2; D is unresolved. The CDR3 contains 14 residues. Germline lookup yields CDR1 SGHVS and CDR2 FNYEAQ. The V end was cut by 2 bases, the J end by 4 bases, with 8 bases between. The CDR3 reads CASSLKWSTGELFF. CDR3 bases: TGTGCCAGCAGCTTAAAATGGAGCACCGGGGAGCTGTTTTTT.

V and J are TRBV28 and TRBJ1-1, with D possibly being TRBD1 (5 bases). The CDR3 sequence is 13 residues long. The V gene's germline CDR1 is MDHEN and CDR2 SYDVKM. Between the trimmed V and J ends, which lost 6 bases and 2 bases, there was a span of 10 bases. CDR3 sequence reads: CASSLTVNTEAFF. For the CDR3, the DNA is TGTGCCAGCAGCCTGACAGTTAACACTGAAGCTTTCTTT.

CDR3 region: CASKGGGVGNQPQHF. CDR3 nucleotides: TGTGCCAGTAAAGGGGGAGGGGTCGGCAATCAGCCCCAGCATTTT. J is TRBJ1-5 and V is TRBV19; tentatively, D is TRBD1 (6 bases). Germline V lookup: CDR1 LNHDA, CDR2 SQIVND (reference sequence). The CDR3 has 15 residues. The V gene lost 7 bases and the J gene lost 2 bases, with 15 bases spanning the gap.

This rearrangement joins TRBV7-8 to TRBJ2-2, with D possibly matching TRBD1 (6 bases). V was pared by 5 bases and J by 5 bases, with 9 bases between. Germline loops: CDR1 SGHVS, CDR2 FQNEAQ. The CDR3 is made up of 13 amino acids. The CDR3 DNA sequence: TGTGCCAGCAGCGCAAGGGGGACCGGGGAGCTGTTTTTT. Encoded protein: CASSARGTGELFF.

This rearrangement joins TRBV28 to TRBJ1-2, with 8 nucleotides matching TRBD1. The CDR3 is made up of 15 amino acids. J gave up 7 bases and V 5 bases, and 12 bases lay outside the gene matches. The germline V gene encodes CDR1 MDHEN and CDR2 SYDVKM. The CDR3 region has the DNA TGTGCCAGCAGTATACCAGGGGGCGCAGCTGCTGGCTACACCTTC. Amino acid sequence: CASSIPGGAAAGYTF.

The J gene is TRBJ2-5, the V gene TRBV15; D ambiguous. Germline-derived CDR1 and CDR2 are LNHNV and YYDKDF (reference sequence). The CDR3 has 15 residues. Trimming removed 0 bases at V and 2 bases at J, with 10 bases between. The chain's CDR3 is CATSRDLSNQETQYF. CDR3 nucleotide sequence: TGTGCCACCAGCAGAGATTTAAGCAATCAAGAGACCCAGTACTTC.

V and J are TRBV7-2 and TRBJ1-6; 8 bases are shared with TRBD1. Germline-derived CDR1 and CDR2 are SGHTA and FQGNSA. Germline trimming cut 5 bases from V and 6 bases from J; bases unmatched to any gene: 3. CDR3 length equals 14 residues. DNA for the CDR3: TGTGCCAGCAGCACCGGGACAGGTAATTCACCCCTCCACTTT. This sequence encodes CASSTGTGNSPLHF.

The genes are TRBV5-6 and TRBJ2-2; D is uncertain. Germline CDR1 SGHDT, CDR2 YYEEEE. The V end lost 6 bases, the J end lost 6 bases, and 12 bases lay between the germline ends. There are 13 residues in the CDR3. The CDR3 bases are TGTGCCAGCACTCGCGTAGTTTCCGGGGAGCTGTTTTTT. It specifies CASTRVVSGELFF.

The chain is built from TRBV9 and TRBJ2-7; 7 nucleotides agree with TRBD1. Germline loops: CDR1 SGDLS, CDR2 YYNGEE. The CDR3 covers 14 residues. The V and J ends lost 4 bases and 3 bases, in that order; junction bases with no gene match: 7. This CDR3 reads CASSPGGPLYEQYF. The CDR3 DNA is TGTGCCAGCAGCCCAGGGGGACCGCTCTACGAGCAGTACTTC.